The rows below give T cell receptor beta chains drawn from one sample of a study of molecular identifiers for immune sequencing clone quantification. MiXCR was run by TCRdb on the PCR reads, yielding one entry per CDR3 protein. The sample holds approximately 630,000 distinct CDR3 sequences; approximately 24% are singletons and the top ten take 0.7% to 0.95%. Specimen: naive CD8+ T cells from blood, with Jurkat cell RNA spiked in. These receptors were taken from a human donor in good health. Some libraries in this study had Jurkat cell RNA spiked in. The CDR3 runs from the conserved cysteine through the conserved F or W. The D gene is left open where the match is weak. Some rows have no size entry. The others give once, few or many, or a class for an expanded clone.

abundance: few
j_gene: TRBJ2-7
v_gene: TRBV5-1
d_gene: -
CDR3nt: TGCGCCAGCAGCTTGGGTAGGTCCACCTACGAGCAGTACTTC
CDR3aa: CASSLGRSTYEQYF

abundance: few
j_gene: TRBJ1-6
v_gene: TRBV4-1
d_gene: -
CDR3nt: TGCGCCAGCAGCCAAGGGGGGGTTGTCGGCCCGAATTCACCCCTCCACTTT
CDR3aa: CASSQGGVVGPNSPLHF

abundance: -
j_gene: TRBJ2-7
v_gene: TRBV12-3/TRBV12-4
d_gene: TRBD1
CDR3nt: TGTGCCAGCGTATCGGACAGGGGGTATAACGAGCAGTACTTC
CDR3aa: CASVSDRGYNEQYF

abundance: many
j_gene: TRBJ2-3
v_gene: TRBV7-2
d_gene: -
CDR3nt: TGTGCCAGCAGCTTACCCCCCGACAGCAGGGAGTATTTT
CDR3aa: CASSLPPDSREYF

abundance: -
j_gene: TRBJ2-5
v_gene: TRBV13
d_gene: -
CDR3nt: TGTGCCAGCAGAGAGGAGGGGGACTCACAAGAGACCCAGTACTTC
CDR3aa: CASREEGDSQETQYF

abundance: many
j_gene: TRBJ2-7
v_gene: TRBV11-2
d_gene: -
CDR3nt: TGTGCCAGCAGCATACTTCAGTACGAGCAGTACTTC
CDR3aa: CASSILQYEQYF

abundance: few
j_gene: TRBJ1-2
v_gene: TRBV2
d_gene: -
CDR3nt: TGTGCCAGCAGTATTACGGACTGGAACTATGGCTACACCTTC
CDR3aa: CASSITDWNYGYTF

abundance: -
j_gene: TRBJ2-7
v_gene: TRBV28
d_gene: -
CDR3nt: TGTGCCAGCAACCCTATAGGGGCCGAGCAGTACTTC
CDR3aa: CASNPIGAEQYF

abundance: many
j_gene: TRBJ1-2
v_gene: TRBV12-3/TRBV12-4
d_gene: TRBD1
CDR3nt: TGTGCCAGCAGTTTAGGGCCAGGGGGGCGCCCCTATGGCTACACCTTC
CDR3aa: CASSLGPGGRPYGYTF

abundance: few
j_gene: TRBJ1-3
v_gene: TRBV28
d_gene: -
CDR3nt: TGTGCCAGCAGTTTGACTAGGGAGTCTGGAACCACCATATATTTT
CDR3aa: CASSLTRESGTTIYF

abundance: -
j_gene: TRBJ1-2
v_gene: TRBV2
d_gene: -
CDR3nt: TGTGCCAGCAGTAACCCCATTGACAGGCCTAACTATGGCTACACCTTC
CDR3aa: CASSNPIDRPNYGYTF

abundance: -
j_gene: TRBJ2-3
v_gene: TRBV7-9
d_gene: -
CDR3nt: TGTGCCAGCAGCTTAATCAGGGGCCCTAGCACAGATACGCAGTATTTT
CDR3aa: CASSLIRGPSTDTQYF

abundance: many
j_gene: TRBJ1-5
v_gene: TRBV27
d_gene: -
CDR3nt: TGTGCCAGCAGTTTATCTAGAAATCAGCCCCAGCATTTT
CDR3aa: CASSLSRNQPQHF

abundance: -
j_gene: TRBJ2-5
v_gene: TRBV7-9
d_gene: TRBD2
CDR3nt: TGTGCCAGCCGGGCGGGGGGGTTCCAAGAGACCCAGTACTTC
CDR3aa: CASRAGGFQETQYF

abundance: -
j_gene: TRBJ2-3
v_gene: TRBV12-3/TRBV12-4
d_gene: -
CDR3nt: TGTGCCAGCAGTTTAGGGGGGGCGGGGGTGACAGATACGCAGTATTTT
CDR3aa: CASSLGGAGVTDTQYF

abundance: few
j_gene: TRBJ2-2
v_gene: TRBV9
d_gene: -
CDR3nt: TGTGCCAGCAGCGTTGAGTTGGGATCCGGGGAGCTGTTTTTT
CDR3aa: CASSVELGSGELFF

abundance: few
j_gene: TRBJ2-5
v_gene: TRBV12-3/TRBV12-4
d_gene: -
CDR3nt: TGTGCCAGCAGCCCGGGACCATCATGGGTAGAGACCCAGTACTTC
CDR3aa: CASSPGPSWVETQYF

abundance: -
j_gene: TRBJ2-7
v_gene: TRBV5-6
d_gene: -
CDR3nt: TGTGCCAGCAGCCCTGGCAAGGGCTTTTACGAGCAGTACTTC
CDR3aa: CASSPGKGFYEQYF

abundance: -
j_gene: TRBJ2-3
v_gene: TRBV12-3/TRBV12-4
d_gene: -
CDR3nt: TGTGCCAGCAGTTTTATGGGGACCACAGATACGCAGTATTTT
CDR3aa: CASSFMGTTDTQYF

abundance: -
j_gene: TRBJ2-7
v_gene: TRBV11-2
d_gene: TRBD2
CDR3nt: TGTGCCAGCAGAACTAGCGGGAGGTACGAGCAGTACTTC
CDR3aa: CASRTSGRYEQYF

abundance: -
j_gene: TRBJ1-2
v_gene: TRBV20-1
d_gene: -
CDR3nt: TGCAGTGCTAGAGACCCAGGGACGGGGAGCTATGGCTACACCTTC
CDR3aa: CSARDPGTGSYGYTF

abundance: -
j_gene: TRBJ2-7
v_gene: TRBV30
d_gene: TRBD1
CDR3nt: TGTGCCTGGAGTAGGGGACAGGGCGACTACGAGCAGTACTTC
CDR3aa: CAWSRGQGDYEQYF

abundance: -
j_gene: TRBJ2-2
v_gene: TRBV7-9
d_gene: -
CDR3nt: TGTGCCAGCAGCCCGCTCCTACTAGCCACCGGGGAGCTGTTTTTT
CDR3aa: CASSPLLLATGELFF

abundance: few
j_gene: TRBJ1-5
v_gene: TRBV4-1
d_gene: -
CDR3nt: TGCGCCAGCAGCCAAGATCGGGGGACACTCTTCCAGCCCCAGCATTTT
CDR3aa: CASSQDRGTLFQPQHF

abundance: -
j_gene: TRBJ2-7
v_gene: TRBV30
d_gene: -
CDR3nt: TGTGCCTGGAGGGATTCAGGGTCCTACGAGCAGTACTTC
CDR3aa: CAWRDSGSYEQYF

abundance: many
j_gene: TRBJ2-3
v_gene: TRBV7-9
d_gene: TRBD2
CDR3nt: TGTGCCAGCAGCTTAACCGGGGGGGCCTCAGATACGCAGTATTTT
CDR3aa: CASSLTGGASDTQYF

abundance: few
j_gene: TRBJ1-1
v_gene: TRBV3-1
d_gene: -
CDR3nt: TGTGCCAGCAGCCGAGATGGGGCTGAAGCTTTCTTT
CDR3aa: CASSRDGAEAFF

abundance: few
j_gene: TRBJ2-7
v_gene: TRBV20-1
d_gene: TRBD2
CDR3nt: TGCAGTGCTCGCGGACTAGCGGGGGCTTTGAACGAGCAGTACTTC
CDR3aa: CSARGLAGALNEQYF

abundance: many
j_gene: TRBJ1-5
v_gene: TRBV12-3/TRBV12-4
d_gene: -
CDR3nt: TGTGCCAGCAGTTTAGTGGGACACTGGGAACCCCAGCATTTT
CDR3aa: CASSLVGHWEPQHF

abundance: -
j_gene: TRBJ2-1
v_gene: TRBV5-1
d_gene: -
CDR3nt: TGCGCCAGCAGCTTTGAGGGAAGCTCCTACAATGAGCAGTTCTTC
CDR3aa: CASSFEGSSYNEQFF

abundance: many
j_gene: TRBJ1-5
v_gene: TRBV28
d_gene: -
CDR3nt: TGTGCCAGCAGTTTTCGCAATCAGCCCCAGCATTTT
CDR3aa: CASSFRNQPQHF

abundance: -
j_gene: TRBJ1-2
v_gene: TRBV9
d_gene: TRBD1
CDR3nt: TGTGCCAGCAGCGTAGAGGGACAGGGGGCTTGGGGCTACACCTTC
CDR3aa: CASSVEGQGAWGYTF

abundance: -
j_gene: TRBJ2-7
v_gene: TRBV28
d_gene: TRBD2
CDR3nt: TGTGCCAGCAGTGCCCTAGGAAGCGGGAGCTCCTACGAGCAGTACTTC
CDR3aa: CASSALGSGSSYEQYF

abundance: few
j_gene: TRBJ1-4
v_gene: TRBV20-1
d_gene: -
CDR3nt: TGCAGTGCTAGAAGGGAAGTCTCATTAGGCGCTAATGAAAAACTGTTTTTT
CDR3aa: CSARREVSLGANEKLFF

abundance: -
j_gene: TRBJ1-2
v_gene: TRBV19
d_gene: -
CDR3nt: TGTGCCAGTATGGGTAACTATGGCTACACCTTC
CDR3aa: CASMGNYGYTF

abundance: many
j_gene: TRBJ1-1
v_gene: TRBV7-6
d_gene: -
CDR3nt: TGTGCCAGCAGCTCGTACCTGAACACTGAAGCTTTCTTT
CDR3aa: CASSSYLNTEAFF

abundance: few
j_gene: TRBJ1-1
v_gene: TRBV6-1
d_gene: -
CDR3nt: TGTGCCAGCAGAAATACCGGGACAAGGGATTTCTTCTTT
CDR3aa: CASRNTGTRDFFF

abundance: many
j_gene: TRBJ2-3
v_gene: TRBV9
d_gene: -
CDR3nt: TGTGCCAGCTCTCTAGATTCAGATACGCAGTATTTT
CDR3aa: CASSLDSDTQYF

abundance: many
j_gene: TRBJ1-1
v_gene: TRBV20-1
d_gene: TRBD1
CDR3nt: TGCAGTGCTAGAGATGAGTTGGACAGGGGCATGAACACTGAAGCTTTCTTT
CDR3aa: CSARDELDRGMNTEAFF

abundance: -
j_gene: TRBJ2-3
v_gene: TRBV9
d_gene: TRBD2
CDR3nt: TGTGCCAGCAGTGTGACTAGCGAACCTGGGACGCAGTATTTT
CDR3aa: CASSVTSEPGTQYF

abundance: many
j_gene: TRBJ1-5
v_gene: TRBV5-6
d_gene: -
CDR3nt: TGTGCCAGCAGCTTGGGGTCAGGCCGTAGCAATCAGCCCCAGCATTTT
CDR3aa: CASSLGSGRSNQPQHF

abundance: -
j_gene: TRBJ2-4
v_gene: TRBV20-1
d_gene: -
CDR3nt: TGCAGTGCTGAACGGTGGGGCGGGATCCAAAACATTCAGTACTTC
CDR3aa: CSAERWGGIQNIQYF

abundance: many
j_gene: TRBJ1-1
v_gene: TRBV20-1
d_gene: -
CDR3nt: TGCAGTGCTAGAACCGAACGGGGGGCTTTCTTT
CDR3aa: CSARTERGAFF

abundance: -
j_gene: TRBJ2-7
v_gene: TRBV12-3/TRBV12-4
d_gene: TRBD2
CDR3nt: TGTGCCAGCAGTGGATCTCTAGCGGGAGGGCCAACCAAGGCCTACGAGCAGTACTTC
CDR3aa: CASSGSLAGGPTKAYEQYF

abundance: few
j_gene: TRBJ2-7
v_gene: TRBV9
d_gene: TRBD1
CDR3nt: TGTGCCAGCAGCAACAGGGGGCCCCACGAGCAGTACTTC
CDR3aa: CASSNRGPHEQYF

abundance: few
j_gene: TRBJ1-4
v_gene: TRBV12-3/TRBV12-4
d_gene: -
CDR3nt: TGTGCCAGCAGTTCAGGTTGGAATACGAATGAAAAACTGTTTTTT
CDR3aa: CASSSGWNTNEKLFF

abundance: few
j_gene: TRBJ1-1
v_gene: TRBV6-1
d_gene: -
CDR3nt: TGTGCCAGCAGTGGCAGGGTAGGCACTGAAGCTTTCTTT
CDR3aa: CASSGRVGTEAFF

abundance: -
j_gene: TRBJ2-3
v_gene: TRBV10-3
d_gene: -
CDR3nt: TGTGTCATCAGTGAGGGATGGCCCACAGATACGCAGTATTTT
CDR3aa: CVISEGWPTDTQYF

abundance: -
j_gene: TRBJ1-4
v_gene: TRBV27
d_gene: -
CDR3nt: TGTGCCAGCAGTTTATCGGCAGGGGCTGAAAAACTGTTTTTT
CDR3aa: CASSLSAGAEKLFF

abundance: -
j_gene: TRBJ1-2
v_gene: TRBV30
d_gene: TRBD1
CDR3nt: TGTGCCTGGAGTGTCACGACAGGGGGAGATGGCTACACCTTC
CDR3aa: CAWSVTTGGDGYTF

abundance: few
j_gene: TRBJ2-1
v_gene: TRBV6-2/TRBV6-3
d_gene: -
CDR3nt: TGTGCCAGCGCACCCAGGGGGGCGAATGTGTTTGAGCAGTTCTTC
CDR3aa: CASAPRGANVFEQFF

abundance: -
j_gene: TRBJ2-7
v_gene: TRBV7-6
d_gene: -
CDR3nt: TGTGCCAGCAGTCGCCTACAGGGAGATGGCGAGCAGTACTTC
CDR3aa: CASSRLQGDGEQYF

abundance: -
j_gene: TRBJ1-5
v_gene: TRBV4-3
d_gene: -
CDR3nt: TGCGCCAGCAGCCCAAATGCCGGGACTCCTAGCAATCAGCCCCAGCATTTT
CDR3aa: CASSPNAGTPSNQPQHF

abundance: many
j_gene: TRBJ1-2
v_gene: TRBV7-2
d_gene: TRBD1
CDR3nt: TGTGCCAGCAGCTTTCGGGACAGGGGGCCTCTTAACTATGGCTACACCTTC
CDR3aa: CASSFRDRGPLNYGYTF

abundance: many
j_gene: TRBJ1-2
v_gene: TRBV4-1
d_gene: -
CDR3nt: TGCGCCAGCAGCCAAGACAACAGGGTAAACTATGGCTACACCTTC
CDR3aa: CASSQDNRVNYGYTF

abundance: many
j_gene: TRBJ2-7
v_gene: TRBV5-4
d_gene: -
CDR3nt: TGTGCCAGCACCGACGAGACCTACGAGCAGTACTTC
CDR3aa: CASTDETYEQYF

abundance: -
j_gene: TRBJ1-1
v_gene: TRBV13
d_gene: TRBD1
CDR3nt: TGTGCCAGCAGCTTTTATCAGGGGGCGAACACTGAAGCTTTCTTT
CDR3aa: CASSFYQGANTEAFF